This passage covers 30 T cell receptor beta chains from one sample sequenced in a study of blood T cell repertoires in COVID-19. Sequencing used immunoSEQ multiplex PCR; TCRdb keeps in-frame clones, though not all of them. The sample has 400,000 or so clones; roughly 89% are singletons. The sequenced sample consisted of peripheral blood. These receptors all stem from a man in his late teens or twenties with COVID-19, enrolled during active disease.

This chain links TRBV6-2 or TRBV6-3 with TRBJ2-5, with TRBD2 identical over 12 bases. Germline CDR1 MNHEY, CDR2 SVGEGT. CDR3 length equals 16 residues. The V and J ends lost 6 bases and 5 bases, in that order; junction bases with no gene match: 10. This CDR3 is CASSPLGLAGQETQYF. The DNA for the CDR3 is TGTGCCAGCAGCCCTCTAGGACTAGCGGGGCAGGAGACCCAGTACTTC.

The V gene is TRBV11-1, the J gene TRBJ2-5; 10 bases align to TRBD1. Trimming at V came to 5 bases and at J to 2 bases, leaving 2 bases not matched to a gene. From germline, CDR1 is SGHAT and CDR2 FQDESV (reference sequence). CDR3 size: 14 residues. Written as DNA, the CDR3 is TGTGCCAGCAGCCGGGACAGGGGACAAGAGACCCAGTACTTC. It encodes CASSRDRGQETQYF. Filled out from reference TRBV11-1 and TRBJ2-5, the complete variable domain reads EAEVAQSPRYKITEKSQAVAFWCDPISGHATLYWYRQILGQGPELLVQFQDESVVDDSQLPKDRFSAERLKGVDSTLKIQPAELGDSAMYLCASSRDRGQETQYFGPGTRLLVL.

The rearrangement uses TRBV11-2 and TRBJ1-1; D not resolved. This CDR3 contains 16 residues. Germline V gene lookup returns CDR1 SGHAT and CDR2 FQNNGV. Trimming left V 1 base short and J 1 base short, with 13 bases between. The CDR3: CASSLGEGSTNTEAFF. In DNA form, the CDR3 reads TGTGCCAGCAGCTTAGGAGAGGGAAGTACGAACACTGAAGCTTTCTTT.

The rearrangement joins TRBV19 to TRBJ2-2; 10 nucleotides agree with TRBD2. The germline V gene encodes CDR1 LNHDA and CDR2 SQIVND (reference sequence). J gave up 6 bases and V 7 bases, and 17 bases lay outside the gene matches. The CDR3 spans 18 residues. The CDR3 protein is CASKERGGLFDRAGELFF. The CDR3 DNA is TGTGCCAGTAAGGAGCGGGGGGGCCTATTTGATCGCGCCGGGGAGCTGTTTTTT.

To note about this clone: Other DNA sequences from this sample encode an identical CDR3 as well. V gene TRBV18 combines with J gene TRBJ2-1; possible D gene TRBD2, 6 bases. The CDR3 totals 14 residues. Germline V gene sequence: CDR1 KGHSH, CDR2 LQKENI. Between the trimmed V and J ends, which lost 3 bases and 3 bases, there was a span of 9 bases. This chain's CDR3 is CASSPPDYYNEQFF. The CDR3 DNA sequence: TGTGCCAGCTCACCCCCGGACTACTACAATGAGCAGTTCTTC.

The J gene is TRBJ2-2, the V gene TRBV27, with TRBD2 matching over 8 bases. This CDR3 is built from 17 residues. The germline CDR1 and CDR2 sequences are MNHEY and SMNVEV (reference sequence). The V segment lost 0 bases and the J segment 7 bases; nucleotides outside the gene matches: 10. The CDR3 sequence: CASSLSARGVANGELFF. CDR3 DNA: TGTGCCAGCAGTTTATCGGCGCGGGGGGTGGCCAACGGGGAGCTGTTTTTT.

J is TRBJ1-2 and V is TRBV19, with TRBD1 as a possible D gene (5 bases). V lost 6 bases, J lost 0 bases, and 17 bases lay in between. The germline V gene encodes CDR1 LNHDA and CDR2 SQIVND (reference sequence). This CDR3 is built from 16 residues. Here the CDR3 reads CASSPRARKANYGYTF. The CDR3 DNA reads as TGTGCCAGTAGCCCCAGGGCCCGAAAAGCTAACTATGGCTACACCTTC.

The V gene is TRBV12-3 or TRBV12-4, the J gene TRBJ2-7, with D possibly being TRBD2 (6 bases). V lost 3 bases to trimming and J lost 6 bases, with 12 bases between them. CDR3 length equals 13 residues. The CDR3 DNA reads as TGTGCCAGCAGTTTGGGGAGGATGGTCGAGCAGTACTTC. Residues: CASSLGRMVEQYF.

The rearrangement joins TRBV5-8 to TRBJ1-1; D ambiguous. V was cut by 0 bases and J by 2 bases, with 5 bases left in between. The CDR3 sequence is 13 residues long. Germline lookup yields CDR1 SGHTS and CDR2 YDEGEE. This chain's CDR3 is CASSLARNTEAFF. The CDR3 region has the DNA TGTGCCAGCAGCTTGGCCAGAAACACTGAAGCTTTCTTT.

This clone appeared a few times. The V call is TRBV27, the J call TRBJ2-7, with 7 bases that match TRBD1. The CDR3 is 14 residues long. After removal of 3 bases from V and 5 bases from J, the junction contained 7 bases not matched to a gene. Looked up from germline, CDR1 is MNHEY and CDR2 is SMNVEV (reference sequence). The CDR3 is CASSFGDRAHEQYF. Written as DNA, the CDR3 is TGTGCCAGCAGTTTCGGAGACAGGGCCCACGAGCAGTACTTC.

With respect to this clone: Distinct nucleotide sequences in the sample also encode this CDR3. V usage is TRBV12-3 or TRBV12-4 and J usage is TRBJ2-1; the D is unclear. CDR3 size: 11 residues. V lost 3 bases to trimming and J lost 6 bases, with 3 bases between them. The CDR3 DNA reads as TGTGCCAGCAGTTTTATCAATGAGCAGTTCTTC. It specifies CASSFINEQFF.

The chain combines TRBV10-2 with TRBJ1-1; D is ambiguous. V lost 4 bases and J lost 3, with 9 bases in between. CDR1 and CDR2 from the germline V gene are WSHSY and SAAADI. The CDR3 spans 13 residues. The CDR3 region is CASSGSQDTEAFF. Here the CDR3 DNA reads TGCGCCAGCAGTGGGAGTCAAGACACTGAAGCTTTCTTT.

V usage is TRBV5-5 and J usage is TRBJ2-1, with TRBD2 identical over 12 bases. From germline, CDR1 is SGHKS and CDR2 YYEKEE (reference sequence). The CDR3 sequence is 16 residues long. With V trimmed by 2 bases and J by 8 bases, 8 bases remained unmatched. CDR3 sequence reads: CASSFGTSGLVDEQFF. The DNA for the CDR3 is TGTGCCAGCAGCTTTGGGACTAGCGGGTTGGTGGATGAGCAGTTCTTC.

The rearrangement uses TRBV29-1 and TRBJ1-1; D ambiguous. V was clipped by 0 bases and J by 3 bases, with 14 bases between them. Looked up from germline, CDR1 is SQVTM and CDR2 is ANQGSEA. The CDR3 loop spans 15 amino acids. CDR3 sequence (DNA): TGCAGCGTTGAAGATAGAGTTAATTCCTACACTGAAGCTTTCTTT. Residues: CSVEDRVNSYTEAFF.

The genes are TRBV5-5 and TRBJ1-1; no firm D call. The germline gives CDR1 SGHKS, CDR2 YYEKEE (reference sequence). Between the trimmed V and J ends, which lost 0 bases and 3 bases, there was a span of 9 bases. The CDR3 sequence is 14 residues long. CDR3 sequence reads: CASSLDSFYTEAFF. As DNA, the CDR3 is TGTGCCAGCAGCTTGGACAGTTTTTACACTGAAGCTTTCTTT. The full variable domain, rest sourced from reference TRBV5-5 and TRBJ1-1, is DAGVTQSPTHLIKTRGQQVTLRCSPISGHKSVSWYQQVLGQGPQFIFQYYEKEERGRGNFPDRFSARQFPNYSSELNVNALLLGDSALYLCASSLDSFYTEAFFGQGTRLTVV.

The chain combines TRBV27 with TRBJ1-6; 8 bases map to TRBD1. This CDR3 has 14 amino acids. Per the germline V gene, CDR1 is MNHEY and CDR2 is SMNVEV (reference sequence). J was trimmed by 7 bases and V by 5 bases; bases with no gene match: 4. CDR3 in DNA: TGTGCCAGCAGTACACAGGGGGTAAATTCACCCCTCCACTTT. It is translated as CASSTQGVNSPLHF.

The V and J genes are TRBV24-1 and TRBJ2-2; 9 positions agree with TRBD2. This CDR3 has 18 amino acids. The germline V gene has CDR1 KGHDR and CDR2 SFDVKD. J was trimmed by 6 bases and V by 0 bases; bases with no gene match: 10. The chain's CDR3 is CATSDLRLAGGPPGELFF. The CDR3 DNA is TGTGCCACCAGTGATTTGCGGCTTGCGGGAGGGCCTCCCGGGGAGCTGTTTTTT.

The table lists this clone with a few counts. The CDR3 DNA is TGTGCCAGCAGCTTGAGCCAGGGGCTGGCCGGGGAGCTGTTTTTT. Translated, it gives CASSLSQGLAGELFF. The chain is built from TRBV5-4 and TRBJ2-2; a weak D match, TRBD1 (6 bases). Germline CDR1 is SGHNT and CDR2 is YYREEE (reference sequence). There are 15 residues in the CDR3. Trimming took 1 base from V and 6 from J, leaving 13 bases between them.

This rearrangement joins TRBV19 to TRBJ1-2; D remains ambiguous. The CDR3 runs 12 residues. Trimming took off 5 bases at V and 1 base at J, with 5 bases between the two ends. CDR1 is LNHDA and CDR2 is SQIVND in the germline V gene (reference sequence). CDR3 sequence reads: CASSRGNYGYTF. CDR3 DNA sequence: TGTGCCAGTAGTCGGGGTAACTATGGCTACACCTTC. Drawing the rest from reference TRBV19 and TRBJ1-2, the complete variable domain is DGGITQSPKYLFRKEGQNVTLSCEQNLNHDAMYWYRQDPGQGLRLIYYSQIVNDFQKGDIAEGYSVSREKKESFPLTVTSAQKNPTAFYLCASSRGNYGYTFGSGTRLTVV.

This clone was picked up one time. V usage is TRBV5-6 and J usage is TRBJ1-6; 8 bases align to TRBD1. CDR1 SGHDT and CDR2 YYEEEE come from the germline V gene. The CDR3 contains 16 residues. With 3 bases clipped from V and 9 bases from J, the junction kept 11 bases outside the gene matches. The CDR3 coding sequence is TGTGCCAGCAGCTCCCTTAAGACAGGGGATAGTTCACCCCTCCACTTT. It codes for CASSSLKTGDSSPLHF.

The V gene is TRBV6-4, the J gene TRBJ1-4; 7 nucleotides line up with TRBD1. Per germline, CDR1 MRHNA and CDR2 SNTAGT. This CDR3 has 11 residues. V lost 9 bases and J lost 11; bases outside the gene matches: 6. The CDR3 DNA reads as TGTGCCAGGTTAGACAGGGCTAAACTGTTTTTT. This sequence encodes CARLDRAKLFF.

The CDR3 protein is CASSGLPTSSGTQYF. CDR3 nucleotide sequence: TGTGCCAGCAGTGGCCTCCCCACTAGCTCAGGGACCCAGTACTTC. The gene calls are TRBV2 and TRBJ2-5; weak D call: TRBD2 (6 bases). There are 15 residues in the CDR3. Germline V gene sequence: CDR1 SNHLY, CDR2 FYNNEI. Trimming cost V 4 bases and J 7 bases, with 19 bases left between them.

This sequence joins TRBV24-1 and TRBJ2-5, with a weak D call TRBD1 (6 bases). The CDR3 contains 15 residues. V was cut by 3 bases and J by 4 bases, with 14 bases left in between. The germline V gene encodes CDR1 KGHDR and CDR2 SFDVKD. CDR3 amino acids: CATSDGDIFAETQYF. In DNA form, the CDR3 reads TGTGCCACCAGTGATGGGGACATTTTTGCAGAGACCCAGTACTTC.

The chain couples TRBV19 to TRBJ1-2, with a tentative D call TRBD1 (6 bases). Germline CDR1 is LNHDA and CDR2 is SQIVND (reference sequence). V was cut by 5 bases and J by 3 bases, with 16 bases left in between. This CDR3 has 15 residues. The CDR3 region has the DNA TGTGCCAGTAGTCCCACTCCACAGGGTGACTATGGCTACACCTTC. It is translated as CASSPTPQGDYGYTF.

V and J are TRBV14 and TRBJ1-6, with 8 bases fitting TRBD1. V lost 2 bases and J lost 8; bases outside the gene matches: 8. Germline CDR1 and CDR2: SGHDN and FVKESK. This CDR3 is built from 16 residues. CDR3 nucleotide sequence: TGTGCCAGCAGCCAACGACAGGGGCTGATCTATTCACCCCTCCACTTT. It specifies CASSQRQGLIYSPLHF.

The rearrangement uses TRBV5-1 and TRBJ1-5; D is uncertain. V was trimmed by 3 bases and J by 7 bases, leaving 14 bases between them. Germline CDR1 and CDR2: SGHRS and YFSETQ. The CDR3 spans 14 residues. The CDR3 loop reads CASSWGEYGQPQHF. In DNA form, the CDR3 reads TGCGCCAGCAGCTGGGGAGAATATGGGCAGCCCCAGCATTTT.

The chain joins TRBV18 to TRBJ2-5; 8 bases line up with TRBD1. The trim removed 6 bases at V and 1 base at J, leaving 4 bases unmatched. Germline-derived CDR1 and CDR2 are KGHSH and LQKENI. The length of the CDR3 is 14 residues. CDR3 nucleotides: TGTGCCAGCTCGCCTGACAGGGGCCAAGAGACCCAGTACTTC. Amino acids: CASSPDRGQETQYF.

The chain recombines TRBV2 with TRBJ2-2, with a possible D match to TRBD2 (5 bases). The CDR3 has 14 amino acids. The germline gives CDR1 SNHLY, CDR2 FYNNEI. The CDR3: CPLDRTLNTGELFF. The CDR3 nucleotides are TGTCCCCTCGACCGGACTTTGAACACCGGGGAGCTGTTTTTT.

The genes are TRBV3-1 (or the pseudogene TRBV3-2) and TRBJ2-3, with D tentatively TRBD2 (6 bases). Per the germline V gene, CDR1 is LGHDT and CDR2 is YNNKEL (reference sequence). CDR3 length equals 15 residues. V shed 6 bases and J shed 0 bases, with 13 bases lying between them. CDR3 amino acids: CASSNPGLSTDTQYF. CDR3 sequence (DNA): TGTGCCAGCAGTAATCCGGGACTCAGCACAGATACGCAGTATTTT.

This rearrangement joins TRBV4-1 to TRBJ1-5; D is uncertain. The germline CDR1 and CDR2 sequences are MGHRA and YSYEKL. V lost 2 bases to trimming and J lost 5 bases, with 10 bases between them. The CDR3 extends over 14 amino acids. CDR3 DNA sequence: TGCGCCAGCAGCCAAAGCTCCGTGGATCAGCCCCAGCATTTT. It encodes CASSQSSVDQPQHF.